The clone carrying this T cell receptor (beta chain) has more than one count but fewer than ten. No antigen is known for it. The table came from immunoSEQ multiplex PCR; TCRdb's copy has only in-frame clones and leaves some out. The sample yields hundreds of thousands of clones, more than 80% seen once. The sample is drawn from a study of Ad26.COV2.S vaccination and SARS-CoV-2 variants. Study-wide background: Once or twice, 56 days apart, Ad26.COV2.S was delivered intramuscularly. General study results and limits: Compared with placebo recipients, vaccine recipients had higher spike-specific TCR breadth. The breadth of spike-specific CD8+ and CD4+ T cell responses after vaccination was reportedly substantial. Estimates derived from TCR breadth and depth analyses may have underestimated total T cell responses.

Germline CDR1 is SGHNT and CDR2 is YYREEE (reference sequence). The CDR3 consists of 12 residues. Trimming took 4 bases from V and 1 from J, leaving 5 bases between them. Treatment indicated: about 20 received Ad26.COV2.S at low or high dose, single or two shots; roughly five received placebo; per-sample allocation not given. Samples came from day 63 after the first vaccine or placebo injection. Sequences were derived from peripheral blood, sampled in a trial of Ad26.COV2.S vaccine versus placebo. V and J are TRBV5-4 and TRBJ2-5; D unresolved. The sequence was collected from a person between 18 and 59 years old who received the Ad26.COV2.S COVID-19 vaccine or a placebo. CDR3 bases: TGTGCCAGCAGCGCCCTCCAAGAGACCCAGTACTTC. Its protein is CASSALQETQYF. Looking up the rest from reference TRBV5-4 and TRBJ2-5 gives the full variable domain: ETGVTQSPTHLIKTRGQQVTLRCSSQSGHNTVSWYQQALGQGPQFIFQYYREEENGRGNFPPRFSGLQFPNYSSELNVNALELDDSALYLCASSALQETQYFGPGTRLLVL.